By sample share, the clone carrying this TCR beta chain is medium-sized (0.01 to 0.1%). No antigen is known for it. The data originate from a study of vaccination and CD4 T cells after COVID-19. Study at large: Comprising six males and four females, the convalescent participants counted two Hispanic individuals among them. Convalescent patients gave post-COVID blood a median about 95 days post-diagnosis, range 35 to 161. Overlapping spike peptides of SARS-CoV-2, HCoV-NL63, HCoV-OC43 and HCoV-229E stimulated the cells. Study-level results: Only post-vaccination samples contained a median 86.3% of the reactive clones in convalescent patients.

Time point here: late sampling 161 to 241 days after vaccination in a few convalescent patients. Treatment reported: approximately nine-day PBMC culture with coronavirus spike peptide pools or control peptides (ViraFEST assay). At the Johns Hopkins FTIC core, DNA taken from cultured CD4+ T cells was sequenced by way of the Oncomine TCR Beta short-read assay. TCRdb reanalysed the PCR reads using MiXCR and keeps one entry per CDR3 protein. This sample has tens of thousands of distinct CDR3 sequences, with about 30% found just once. The CDR3 is 14 residues long. Germline assignment: CDR1 SEHNR and CDR2 FQNEAQ (reference sequence). Trimming removed 3 bases at V and 4 bases at J, with 12 bases between.

The chain employs TRBV7-9 and TRBJ1-1, with D possibly being TRBD1 (5 bases). Sample: CD4+ T cells from blood, cultured in vitro, taken about 7 months after SARS-CoV-2 vaccination. The sequence was collected from a human donor who had recovered from COVID-19. The CDR3 coding sequence is TGTGCCAGCAGCTTCGGTACAGGATTCACTGAAGCTTTCTTT. As protein: CASSFGTGFTEAFF.